Each of the 10 T cell receptor beta chains below was sequenced from the same sample in a study of Graves' ophthalmopathy and Graves' hyperthyroidism. RNA transcripts provided the template for amplifying TCR beta CDR3 regions. After a first-round RT-PCR with HTBI primers, a second-round multiplex PCR was run. TCRdb reprocessed the multiplex PCR reads via MiXCR and lists one record per CDR3 protein. The sample contains over a million distinct CDR3 sequences, roughly 35% of which appear only once. Sequences were obtained from peripheral blood or thyroid tissue (not recorded which). The source of these receptors is an adult man with Graves' hyperthyroidism.

This clonotype has a count of ten or more. The chain uses TRBV24-1 and TRBJ2-2; TRBD1 matches at 8 bases. This CDR3 is 15 amino acids long. V lost 4 bases and J lost 6; bases outside the gene matches: 6. The V gene's germline CDR1 is KGHDR and CDR2 SFDVKD. CDR3 in amino acids: CATSDPTGAAGELFF. The CDR3 DNA reads TGTGCCACCAGTGACCCGACAGGGGCGGCCGGGGAGCTGTTTTTT.

This clonotype came up many times. The chain is built from TRBV9 and TRBJ1-4; weak D call: TRBD1 (6 bases). V lost 3 bases and J 0 bases, leaving 15 bases between the germline ends. Germline loops: CDR1 SGDLS, CDR2 YYNGEE. This CDR3 spans 17 amino acids. Here the CDR3 reads CASSAGAGAATNEKLFF. In DNA form, the CDR3 reads TGTGCCAGCAGCGCCGGGGCAGGGGCCGCAACTAATGAAAAACTGTTTTTT. Together with reference TRBV9 and TRBJ1-4, the CDR3 gives the full variable domain: DSGVTQTPKHLITATGQRVTLRCSPRSGDLSVYWYQQSLDQGLQFLIQYYNGEERAKGNILERFSAQQFPDLHSELNLSSLELGDSALYFCASSAGAGAATNEKLFFGSGTQLSVL.

V and J are TRBV2 and TRBJ1-5; TRBD1 is a possible D gene (5 bases). The germline V gene has CDR1 SNHLY and CDR2 FYNNEI. CDR3 size: 15 residues. V lost 4 bases and J lost 2, with 12 bases in between. The CDR3: CASSGGTLGNQPQHF. CDR3 bases: TGTGCCAGCAGTGGCGGGACGTTGGGCAATCAGCCCCAGCATTTT.

The sample holds many counts of this clonotype. The chain links TRBV3-1 to TRBJ1-6; 8 bases map to TRBD1. The germline V gene encodes CDR1 LGHDT and CDR2 YNNKEL (reference sequence). V gave up 0 bases and J gave up 9 bases; unmatched junction bases: 1. CDR3 length: 14 residues. CDR3 amino acids: CASSQDRGRSPLHF. The CDR3 DNA is TGTGCCAGCAGCCAAGACAGGGGGCGTTCACCCCTCCACTTT.

This clonotype showed up many times. V usage is TRBV19 and J usage is TRBJ1-5; perhaps TRBD1 as D (5 bases). Germline lookup yields CDR1 LNHDA and CDR2 SQIVND (reference sequence). With 3 bases removed from V and 1 base from J, the gap between germline ends came to 10 bases. The CDR3 is made up of 15 amino acids. CDR3 in DNA: TGTGCCAGTAGTATTCAGGGCATGAGCAATCAGCCCCAGCATTTT. Encoded protein: CASSIQGMSNQPQHF.

Points on this clonotype: The germline gene is not matched at one end of the junction; a read error may be the cause. The chain carries TRBV25-1 and TRBJ1-6; 8 nucleotides agree with TRBD1. Germline V gene lookup returns CDR1 MGHDK and CDR2 SYGVNS. The length of the CDR3 is 19 residues. The CDR3 DNA sequence: TGTGCCAGCAGTGGATCGGGGACAGGCTGGGAATATTTTAATTCGCCCCTCCACTTT. Protein: CASSGSGTGWEYFNSPLHF.

The rearrangement links TRBV20-1 to TRBJ1-3, with no clear D. The CDR3 is made up of 15 amino acids. Per germline, CDR1 DFQATT and CDR2 SNEGSKA (reference sequence). Trimming pared 0 bases from V and 2 bases from J, leaving 11 bases between. The chain's CDR3 is CSARERVSPGNTIYF. CDR3 bases: TGCAGTGCTAGAGAAAGGGTGTCTCCTGGAAACACCATATATTTT.

Only a few counts were recorded for this clonotype. J is TRBJ1-5 and V is TRBV4-1, with D unresolved. CDR1 is MGHRA and CDR2 is YSYEKL in the germline V gene. Trimming left V 3 bases short and J 4 bases short, with 13 bases between. This CDR3 comprises 15 residues. CDR3 loop: CASSHGEFRNQPQHF. The CDR3 DNA sequence: TGCGCCAGCAGCCACGGCGAATTTCGGAATCAGCCCCAGCATTTT.

The chain has TRBV15 and TRBJ1-5; 9 nucleotides line up with TRBD1. From germline, CDR1 is LNHNV and CDR2 YYDKDF (reference sequence). The CDR3 sequence is 15 residues long. With V trimmed by 3 bases and J by 7 bases, 7 bases remained unmatched. The CDR3, as DNA: TGTGCCACCAGCAGCTTGGACAGGGGTCGGCAGCCCCAGCATTTT. It translates to CATSSLDRGRQPQHF.

This clonotype came up once. Possible read error: a much larger clone is one base away. V usage is TRBV20-1 and J usage is TRBJ2-1; D tentatively reads TRBD1 or TRBD2 (5 bases each). Germline loops: CDR1 DFQATT, CDR2 SNEGSKA (reference sequence). The CDR3 runs to 14 residues. V was clipped by 4 bases and J by 6 bases, with 16 bases between them. The CDR3 is CSAKGAGMLNEQFF. In DNA form, the CDR3 reads TGCAGTGCTAAAGGGGCCGGGATGCTCAATGAGCAGTTCTTC.